This TCR beta chain was profiled in a study of T cell responses to AZD1222 COVID-19 vaccine. The ends were cut back, 7 bases at V and 6 bases at J, with 16 bases in the middle. The CDR3 totals 15 residues. Germline lookup yields CDR1 MNHNY and CDR2 SVGAGI (reference sequence). Concerning this clone itself: Antigen specificity is unknown.

Profiled with immunoSEQ multiplex PCR; TCRdb holds only in-frame clones, not every one. This table has some 250,000 clones, about 94% appearing once. Findings and limits, study-wide: Baseline seropositivity characterized only 5 or 6 AZD1222 recipients. Of spike-specific TCRs, nearly half reportedly target regions left unmutated in variants. Repertoire samples came only from after the peak T cell response.

Second-dose intervals near 4 or 12 weeks were combined. The sequences come from peripheral blood, collected 28 days after the second AZD1222 dose. This sequence originates from an adult who received the AZD1222 COVID-19 vaccine. The chain uses TRBV6-6 and TRBJ1-6, with D possibly matching TRBD1 (5 bases). CDR3 in DNA: TGTGCCAGCATCCCGGGTGACGGGGGTAATTCACCCCTCCACTTT. Amino acid sequence: CASIPGDGGNSPLHF.